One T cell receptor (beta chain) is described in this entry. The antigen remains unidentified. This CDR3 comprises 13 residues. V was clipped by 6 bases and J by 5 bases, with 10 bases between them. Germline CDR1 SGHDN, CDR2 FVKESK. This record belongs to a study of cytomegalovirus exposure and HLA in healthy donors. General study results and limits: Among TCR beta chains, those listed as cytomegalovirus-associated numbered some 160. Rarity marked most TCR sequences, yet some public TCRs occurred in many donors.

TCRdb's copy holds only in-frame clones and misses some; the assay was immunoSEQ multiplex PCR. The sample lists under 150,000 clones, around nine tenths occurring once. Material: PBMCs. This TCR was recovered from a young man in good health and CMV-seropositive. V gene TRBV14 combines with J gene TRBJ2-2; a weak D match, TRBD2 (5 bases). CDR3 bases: TGTGCCAGCAGTGTTTCGGGGACCGGGGAGCTGTTTTTT. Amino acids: CASSVSGTGELFF. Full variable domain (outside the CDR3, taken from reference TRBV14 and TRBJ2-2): EAGVTQFPSHSVIEKGQTVTLRCDPISGHDNLYWYRRVMGKEIKFLLHFVKESKQDESGMPNNRFLAERTGGTYSTLKVQPAELEDSGVYFCASSVSGTGELFFGEGSRLTVL.